Following are 11 T cell receptor beta chains from one sample sequenced in a study of T cells in Graves' hyperthyroidism and ophthalmopathy. There were TCR beta CDR3 regions amplified from RNA transcripts. RT-PCR in the first round (using the HTBI primer set) targeted the TCR CDR3. TCRdb itself ran the multiplex PCR reads through MiXCR, one entry per CDR3 protein. Seen here are roughly 700,000 distinct CDR3 sequences, 14% observed once, and the top ten hold about 9.4%. The sample was blood. The receptors shown here come from a woman between 18 and 29 years old with Graves' hyperthyroidism.

This clonotype was counted at least ten times. The chain combines TRBV27 with TRBJ1-4; 7 nucleotides match TRBD1. V was pared by 5 bases and J by 4 bases, with 7 bases of the junction left unmatched. Germline V gene data show CDR1 as MNHEY and CDR2 as SMNVEV (reference sequence). This CDR3 contains 15 residues. CDR3 residues: CASSPTGKLNEKLFF. CDR3 in DNA: TGTGCCAGCAGTCCGACAGGGAAACTTAATGAAAAACTGTTTTTT.

The rearrangement uses TRBV13 and TRBJ2-1; TRBD2 agrees at 8 bases. CDR1 and CDR2 (germline): PRHDT, FYEKMQ (reference sequence). The CDR3 extends over 14 amino acids. V lost 1 base to trimming and J lost 7 bases; unmatched junction nucleotides: 3. The CDR3 sequence is CASSLVAGINEQFF. The DNA of the CDR3 is TGTGCCAGCAGCTTAGTAGCGGGGATAAATGAGCAGTTCTTC.

The CDR3 coding sequence is TGTGCCAGTAGTATAGGGACGGAAACCTACGAGCAGTACTTC. Translation gives CASSIGTETYEQYF. The gene calls are TRBV19 and TRBJ2-7, with no clear D. The CDR3 covers 14 residues. V gave up 1 base and J gave up 2 bases, with 9 bases separating them. Germline CDR1 and CDR2: LNHDA and SQIVND (reference sequence).

In its sample, this clonotype was seen a few times. This chain uses TRBV27 with TRBJ2-3; tentatively, D is TRBD1 or TRBD2 (5 bases each). The CDR3 consists of 14 residues. Germline V gene data show CDR1 as MNHEY and CDR2 as SMNVEV (reference sequence). The V end was cut by 4 bases, the J end by 1 base, with 9 bases between. DNA of the CDR3: TGTGCCAGCAGTTGGGTGGGGGGCACAGATACGCAGTATTTT. It translates to CASSWVGGTDTQYF.

At least ten counts were recorded for this clonotype. The CDR3 spells CASSRLVGAGAYNEQFF. The CDR3 DNA reads TGTGCCAGCTCACGGCTTGTGGGAGCGGGGGCCTACAATGAGCAGTTCTTC. The rearrangement links TRBV18 to TRBJ2-1; 8 bases map to TRBD2. The J segment lost 2 bases and the V segment lost 4 bases, leaving 10 bases of the junction unmatched. Germline values: CDR1 KGHSH, CDR2 LQKENI. The CDR3 totals 17 residues.

The sample holds many counts of this clonotype. This sequence joins TRBV6-1 and TRBJ2-5; 8 nucleotides line up with TRBD2. There are 15 residues in the CDR3. Germline-derived CDR1 and CDR2 are MNHNS and SASEGT. Trimming took 5 bases from V and 7 from J; bases not matched to a gene: 12. The CDR3 spells CASSLGGTRVPTQYF. The CDR3 DNA sequence: TGTGCCAGCAGTCTTGGCGGGACTAGGGTACCGACCCAGTACTTC.

There are many counts of this clonotype. The rearrangement links TRBV5-6 to TRBJ2-3; the match to TRBD2 covers 8 bases. This CDR3 comprises 13 residues. Trimming cost V 4 bases and J 9 bases; bases outside gene matches: 7. CDR1 and CDR2 from the germline V gene are SGHDT and YYEEEE. This chain's CDR3 is CASSLGGGWTQYF. The CDR3, as DNA: TGTGCCAGCAGCCTCGGGGGGGGGTGGACGCAGTATTTT.

Remarks on this clonotype: The germline gene is not matched at one end of the junction; a read error may be the cause. The rearrangement links TRBV24-1 to TRBJ2-2; possibly TRBD2 for D (5 bases). The germline V gene encodes CDR1 KGHDR and CDR2 SFDVKD. The CDR3 has 14 residues. The CDR3 reads CATSEARYTGELLF. In nucleotides, the CDR3 is TGTGCCACCAGTGAAGCCCGGTACACCGGGGAGCTGCTTTTT.

Only a few counts were recorded for this clonotype. The chain carries TRBV6-2 or TRBV6-3 and TRBJ2-7, with 7 bases fitting TRBD2. This CDR3 region has 15 residues. Per germline, CDR1 MNHEY and CDR2 SVGEGT. Unmatched junction bases numbered 7, after V lost 0 bases and J lost 5 bases. The CDR3 protein is CASSYSAGAPHEQYF. CDR3 DNA: TGTGCCAGCAGTTACTCTGCGGGAGCCCCCCACGAGCAGTACTTC.

The V gene is TRBV6-1, the J gene TRBJ2-1, with D perhaps matching TRBD2 (5 bases). The CDR3 loop spans 16 amino acids. The ends were cut back, 5 bases at V and 0 bases at J, with 14 bases in the middle. Germline V gives CDR1 MNHNS, CDR2 SASEGT. This chain's CDR3 is CASSLKRRSSYNEQFF. For the CDR3, the DNA is TGTGCCAGCAGTTTAAAGCGGAGGAGCTCCTACAATGAGCAGTTCTTC.

The table lists this clonotype with many counts. The CDR3 spells CASSLGAAEGETQYF. DNA of the CDR3: TGCGCCAGCAGCTTGGGGGCGGCTGAAGGAGAGACCCAGTACTTC. The chain is built from TRBV5-1 and TRBJ2-5; D is unclear. Trimming cost V 0 bases and J 4 bases, with 13 bases left between them. Per the germline V gene, CDR1 is SGHRS and CDR2 is YFSETQ. There are 15 residues in the CDR3.